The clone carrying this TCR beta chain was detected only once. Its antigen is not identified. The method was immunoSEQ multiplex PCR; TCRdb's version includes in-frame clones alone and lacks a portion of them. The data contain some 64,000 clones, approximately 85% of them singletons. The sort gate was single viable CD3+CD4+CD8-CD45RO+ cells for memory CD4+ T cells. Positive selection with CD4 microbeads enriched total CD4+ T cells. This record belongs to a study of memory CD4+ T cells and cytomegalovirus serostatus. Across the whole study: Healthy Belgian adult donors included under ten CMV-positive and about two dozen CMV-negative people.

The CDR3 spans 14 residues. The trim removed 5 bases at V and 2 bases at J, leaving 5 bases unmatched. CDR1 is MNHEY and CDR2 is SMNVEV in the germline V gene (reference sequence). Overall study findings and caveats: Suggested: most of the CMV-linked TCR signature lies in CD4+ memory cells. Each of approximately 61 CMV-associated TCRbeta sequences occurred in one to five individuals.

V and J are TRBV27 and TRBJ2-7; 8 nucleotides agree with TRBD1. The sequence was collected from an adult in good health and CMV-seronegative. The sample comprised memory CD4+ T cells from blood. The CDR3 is CASSGDRRPYEQYF. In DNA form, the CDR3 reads TGTGCCAGCAGTGGGGACAGGAGACCCTACGAGCAGTACTTC.